This section outlines one T cell receptor beta chain sequence together with its context. The data originate from a study of technical replicates of blood from several donors. This CDR3 region has 19 residues. V was clipped by 4 bases and J by 8 bases; unmatched bases: 16. Germline CDR1 is LNHDA and CDR2 is SQIVND (reference sequence). TCRdb keeps only in-frame clones here, not all; method: immunoSEQ multiplex PCR. The data contain 75,000 to 90,000 clones, over 90% of them singletons. V is TRBV19 and J is TRBJ2-1, with 14 bases aligning to TRBD2. This receptor was obtained from a human donor in good health. Sample: T cells isolated from PBMCs. CDR3 sequence: CASSTYGLAGGLAWDEQFF. The DNA for the CDR3 is TGTGCCAGTAGTACCTACGGACTAGCGGGAGGCCTCGCTTGGGATGAGCAGTTCTTC.